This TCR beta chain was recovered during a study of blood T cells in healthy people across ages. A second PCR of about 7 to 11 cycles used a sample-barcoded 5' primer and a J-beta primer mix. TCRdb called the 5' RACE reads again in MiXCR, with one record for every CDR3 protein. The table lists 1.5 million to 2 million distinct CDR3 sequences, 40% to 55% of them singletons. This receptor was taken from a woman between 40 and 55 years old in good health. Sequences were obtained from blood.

This CDR3 is CASSTRPPDSGGGNEQFF. CDR3 in DNA: TGTGCCAGCAGTACTCGTCCACCGGACAGCGGGGGCGGCAATGAGCAGTTCTTC. V is TRBV6-5 and J is TRBJ2-1; 8 bases agree with TRBD2. This CDR3 is built from 18 residues. Germline lookup yields CDR1 MNHEY and CDR2 SVGAGI. V lost 5 bases, J lost 6 bases, and 18 bases stayed unmatched.